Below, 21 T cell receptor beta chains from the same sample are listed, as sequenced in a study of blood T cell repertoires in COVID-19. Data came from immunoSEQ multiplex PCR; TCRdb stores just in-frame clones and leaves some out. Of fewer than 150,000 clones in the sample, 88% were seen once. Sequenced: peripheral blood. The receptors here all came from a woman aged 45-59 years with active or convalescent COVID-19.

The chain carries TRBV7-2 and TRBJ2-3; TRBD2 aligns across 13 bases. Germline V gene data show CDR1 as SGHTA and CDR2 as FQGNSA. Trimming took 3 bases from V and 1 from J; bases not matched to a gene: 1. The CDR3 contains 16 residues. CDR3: CASSFGLAGGTDTQYF. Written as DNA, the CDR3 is TGTGCCAGCAGCTTCGGACTAGCGGGAGGCACAGATACGCAGTATTTT.

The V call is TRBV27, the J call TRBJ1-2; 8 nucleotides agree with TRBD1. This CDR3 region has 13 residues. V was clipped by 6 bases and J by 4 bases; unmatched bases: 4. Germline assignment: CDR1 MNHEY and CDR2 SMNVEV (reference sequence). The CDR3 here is CASSIGQGYGYTF. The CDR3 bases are TGTGCCAGCAGCATAGGACAGGGCTATGGCTACACCTTC.

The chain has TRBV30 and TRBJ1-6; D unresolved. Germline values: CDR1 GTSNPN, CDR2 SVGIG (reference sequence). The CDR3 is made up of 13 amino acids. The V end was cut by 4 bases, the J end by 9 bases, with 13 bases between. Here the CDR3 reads CAWTNQAGSPLHF. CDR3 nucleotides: TGTGCCTGGACAAATCAGGCGGGTTCACCCCTCCACTTT.

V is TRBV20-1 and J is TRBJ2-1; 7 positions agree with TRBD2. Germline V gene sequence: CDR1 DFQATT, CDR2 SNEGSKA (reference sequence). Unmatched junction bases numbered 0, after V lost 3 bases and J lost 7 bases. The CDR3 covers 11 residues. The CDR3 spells CSASSGNEQFF. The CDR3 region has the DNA TGCAGTGCTAGTAGCGGGAATGAGCAGTTCTTC.

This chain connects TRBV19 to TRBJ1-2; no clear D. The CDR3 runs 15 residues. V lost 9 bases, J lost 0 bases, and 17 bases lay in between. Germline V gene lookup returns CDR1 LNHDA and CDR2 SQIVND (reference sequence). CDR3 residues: CASLGPRGANYGYTF. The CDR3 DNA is TGTGCCAGCCTCGGGCCGCGGGGAGCTAACTATGGCTACACCTTC.

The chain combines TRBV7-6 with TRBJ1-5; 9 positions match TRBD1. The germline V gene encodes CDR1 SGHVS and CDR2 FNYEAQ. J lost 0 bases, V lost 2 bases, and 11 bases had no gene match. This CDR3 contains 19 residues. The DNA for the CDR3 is TGTGCCAGCAGCTTAAACTTAAGGGACAGGGAGGATAGCAATCAGCCCCAGCATTTT. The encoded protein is CASSLNLRDREDSNQPQHF.

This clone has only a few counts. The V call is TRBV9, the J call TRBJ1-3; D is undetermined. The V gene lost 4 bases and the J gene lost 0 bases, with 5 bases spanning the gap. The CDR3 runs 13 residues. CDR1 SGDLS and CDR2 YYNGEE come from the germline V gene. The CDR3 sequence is CASSRHSGNTIYF. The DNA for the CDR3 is TGTGCCAGCAGCAGACACTCTGGAAACACCATATATTTT.

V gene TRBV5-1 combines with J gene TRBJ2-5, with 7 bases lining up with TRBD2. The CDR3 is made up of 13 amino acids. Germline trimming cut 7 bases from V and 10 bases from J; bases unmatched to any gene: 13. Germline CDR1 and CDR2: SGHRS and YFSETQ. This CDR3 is CASGEEDSGVQYF. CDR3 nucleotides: TGCGCCAGCGGGGAGGAAGACAGCGGGGTCCAGTACTTC.

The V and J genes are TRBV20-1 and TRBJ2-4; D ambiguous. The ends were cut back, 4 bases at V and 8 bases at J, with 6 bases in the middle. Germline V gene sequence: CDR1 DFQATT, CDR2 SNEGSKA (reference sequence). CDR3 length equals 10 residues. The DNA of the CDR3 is TGCAGTGCTATTGGAGACATTCAGTACTTC. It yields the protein CSAIGDIQYF.

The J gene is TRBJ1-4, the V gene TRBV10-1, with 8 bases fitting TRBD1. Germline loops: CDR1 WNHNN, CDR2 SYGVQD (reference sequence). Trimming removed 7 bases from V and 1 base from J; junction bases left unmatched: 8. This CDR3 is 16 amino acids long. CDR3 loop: CASTDRVWQTNEKLFF. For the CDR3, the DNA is TGCGCCAGCACGGACAGGGTTTGGCAAACTAATGAAAAACTGTTTTTT.

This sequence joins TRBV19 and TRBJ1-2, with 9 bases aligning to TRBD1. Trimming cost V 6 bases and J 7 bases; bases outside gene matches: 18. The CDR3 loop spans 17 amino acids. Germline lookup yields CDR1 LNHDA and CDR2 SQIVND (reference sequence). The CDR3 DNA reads TGTGCCAGTAGGCGGCGGACAGGGGCCGCGCCTTCTAGTGGCTACACCTTC. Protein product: CASRRRTGAAPSSGYTF.

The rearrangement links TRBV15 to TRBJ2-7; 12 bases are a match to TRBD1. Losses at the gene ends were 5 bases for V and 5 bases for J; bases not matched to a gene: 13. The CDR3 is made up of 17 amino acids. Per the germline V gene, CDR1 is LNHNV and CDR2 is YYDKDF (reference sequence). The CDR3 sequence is CATSRRIRDRGHDEQYF. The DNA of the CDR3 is TGTGCCACCAGCCGGCGCATACGGGACAGGGGGCACGACGAGCAGTACTTC.

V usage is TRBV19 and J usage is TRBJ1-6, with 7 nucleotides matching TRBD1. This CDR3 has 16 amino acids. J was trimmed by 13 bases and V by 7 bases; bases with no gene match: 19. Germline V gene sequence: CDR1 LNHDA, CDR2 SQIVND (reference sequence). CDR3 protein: CASTATGNFGISPLHF. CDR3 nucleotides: TGTGCCAGTACTGCGACAGGGAACTTCGGGATCTCGCCCCTCCACTTT. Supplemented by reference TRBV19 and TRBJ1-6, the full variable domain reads DGGITQSPKYLFRKEGQNVTLSCEQNLNHDAMYWYRQDPGQGLRLIYYSQIVNDFQKGDIAEGYSVSREKKESFPLTVTSAQKNPTAFYLCASTATGNFGISPLHFGNGTRLTVT.

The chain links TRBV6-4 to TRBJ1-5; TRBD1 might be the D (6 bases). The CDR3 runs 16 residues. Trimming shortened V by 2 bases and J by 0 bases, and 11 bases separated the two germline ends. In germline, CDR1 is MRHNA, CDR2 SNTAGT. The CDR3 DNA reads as TGTGCCAGCAGTGACCCGGACAGAGTTAGCAATCAGCCCCAGCATTTT. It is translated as CASSDPDRVSNQPQHF.

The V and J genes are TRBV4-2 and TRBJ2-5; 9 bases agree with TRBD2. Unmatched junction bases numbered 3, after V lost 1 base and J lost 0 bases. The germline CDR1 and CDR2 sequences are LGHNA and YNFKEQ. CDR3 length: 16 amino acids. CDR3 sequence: CASSQGLAEYQETQYF. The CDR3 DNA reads TGTGCCAGCAGCCAAGGACTAGCGGAGTACCAAGAGACCCAGTACTTC.

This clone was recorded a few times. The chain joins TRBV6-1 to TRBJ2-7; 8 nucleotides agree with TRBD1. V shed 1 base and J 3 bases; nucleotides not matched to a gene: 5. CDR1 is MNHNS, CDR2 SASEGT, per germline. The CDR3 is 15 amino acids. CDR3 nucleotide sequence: TGTGCCAGCAGTGAAGATCGGACAGGGTTCTACGAGCAGTACTTC. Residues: CASSEDRTGFYEQYF.

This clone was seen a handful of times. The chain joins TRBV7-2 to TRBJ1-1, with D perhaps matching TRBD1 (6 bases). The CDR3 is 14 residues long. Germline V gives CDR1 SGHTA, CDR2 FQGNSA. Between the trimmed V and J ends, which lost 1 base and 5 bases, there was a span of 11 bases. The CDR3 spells CASSLGRGGTEAFF. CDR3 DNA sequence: TGTGCCAGCAGCTTAGGGAGGGGGGGGACTGAAGCTTTCTTT.

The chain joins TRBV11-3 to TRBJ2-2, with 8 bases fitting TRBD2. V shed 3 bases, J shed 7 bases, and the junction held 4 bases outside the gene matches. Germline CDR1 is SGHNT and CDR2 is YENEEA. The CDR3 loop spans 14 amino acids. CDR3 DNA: TGTGCCAGCAGCTTCGGGACTAGGAACGGGGAGCTGTTTTTT. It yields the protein CASSFGTRNGELFF. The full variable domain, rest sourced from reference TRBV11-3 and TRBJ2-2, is EAGVVQSPRYKIIEKKQPVAFWCNPISGHNTLYWYLQNLGQGPELLIRYENEEAVDDSQLPKDRFSAERLKGVDSTLKIQPAELGDSAVYLCASSFGTRNGELFFGEGSRLTVL.

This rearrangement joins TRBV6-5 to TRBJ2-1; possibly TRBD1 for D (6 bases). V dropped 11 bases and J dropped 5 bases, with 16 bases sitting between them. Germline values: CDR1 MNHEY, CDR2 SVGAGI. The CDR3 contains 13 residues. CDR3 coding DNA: TGTGCCTCCAGGGGTAGGAGTCACAATGAGCAGTTCTTC. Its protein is CASRGRSHNEQFF.

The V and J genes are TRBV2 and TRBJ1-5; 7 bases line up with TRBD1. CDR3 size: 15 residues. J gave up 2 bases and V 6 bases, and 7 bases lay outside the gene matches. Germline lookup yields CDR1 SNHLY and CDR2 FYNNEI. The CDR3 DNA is TGTGCCAGCAGGGAGGAGGGGGCTGGCAATCAGCCCCAGCATTTT. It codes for CASREEGAGNQPQHF.

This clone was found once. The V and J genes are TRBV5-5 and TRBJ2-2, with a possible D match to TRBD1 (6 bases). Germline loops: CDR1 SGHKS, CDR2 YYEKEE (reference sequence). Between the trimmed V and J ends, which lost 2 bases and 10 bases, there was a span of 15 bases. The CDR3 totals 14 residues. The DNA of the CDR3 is TGTGCCAGCAGCTTACAACAGGGTCCGGTGGAGCTGTTTTTT. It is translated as CASSLQQGPVELFF. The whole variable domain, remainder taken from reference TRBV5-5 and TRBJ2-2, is DAGVTQSPTHLIKTRGQQVTLRCSPISGHKSVSWYQQVLGQGPQFIFQYYEKEERGRGNFPDRFSARQFPNYSSELNVNALLLGDSALYLCASSLQQGPVELFFGEGSRLTVL.